A single sample is the source of the 7 T cell receptor beta chains below, sequenced in a study of shared clonotypes between healthy human individuals. Profiled with immunoSEQ multiplex PCR; TCRdb holds only in-frame clones, not every one. In the table there are around 2.1 million clones, approximately 96% of which are singletons. Sequenced: naive CD4+ T cells sorted from blood. Subset: CD45RA+ positively selected. All receptors derive from a man aged 18 to 30 in good health.

The gene calls are TRBV2 and TRBJ2-3; 10 bases map to TRBD1. CDR1 and CDR2 from the germline V gene are SNHLY and FYNNEI. J gave up 3 bases and V 3 bases, and 3 bases lay outside the gene matches. The CDR3 spans 15 residues. The CDR3 loop reads CASSDGTGVTDTQYF. In nucleotides, the CDR3 is TGTGCCAGCAGTGACGGGACAGGGGTGACAGATACGCAGTATTTT.

The V and J genes are TRBV2 and TRBJ2-5, with D hard to call. The CDR3 is 14 residues long. Germline-derived CDR1 and CDR2 are SNHLY and FYNNEI. Trimming took 6 bases from V and 4 from J, leaving 15 bases between them. CDR3: CASRRRVGSETQYF. In DNA form, the CDR3 reads TGTGCCAGCAGAAGAAGGGTGGGATCAGAGACCCAGTACTTC.

The CDR3 region is CASSLEMGANRRGYTF. DNA for the CDR3: TGTGCCAGCAGTTTAGAGATGGGAGCTAACAGGAGGGGCTACACCTTC. The chain joins TRBV27 to TRBJ1-2, with a weak D call TRBD1 (5 bases). This CDR3 comprises 16 residues. Per the germline V gene, CDR1 is MNHEY and CDR2 is SMNVEV (reference sequence). The ends were cut back, 2 bases at V and 8 bases at J, with 21 bases in the middle.

V gene TRBV18 combines with J gene TRBJ2-7; the D is unclear. Per germline, CDR1 KGHSH and CDR2 LQKENI. V lost 3 bases to trimming and J lost 0 bases, with 12 bases between them. The CDR3 length is 15 residues. CDR3 nucleotides: TGTGCCAGCTCACCCTCAGGTGATTACTCCTACGAGCAGTACTTC. Protein: CASSPSGDYSYEQYF.

The chain uses TRBV29-1 and TRBJ1-5, with D possibly being TRBD1 (6 bases). Trimming removed 4 bases from V and 7 bases from J, with 11 bases in between. The CDR3 is made up of 12 amino acids. Germline assignment: CDR1 SQVTM and CDR2 ANQGSEA. CDR3 amino acids: CSVGSQGQPQHF. The DNA of the CDR3 is TGCAGCGTTGGGTCACAGGGCCAGCCCCAGCATTTT.

The chain carries TRBV7-8 and TRBJ2-5, with D possibly called TRBD1 or TRBD2 (5 bases each). In germline, CDR1 is SGHVS, CDR2 FQNEAQ. Trimming shortened V by 5 bases and J by 1 base, and 14 bases separated the two germline ends. This CDR3 contains 15 residues. CDR3: CASSRETGPQETQYF. The CDR3 bases are TGTGCCAGCAGCCGGGAAACAGGACCCCAAGAGACCCAGTACTTC.

V gene TRBV4-3 combines with J gene TRBJ2-2; 10 bases are shared with TRBD1. V trimming: 1 base; J trimming: 5 bases; junction bases outside the gene matches: 4. Per the germline V gene, CDR1 is LGHNA and CDR2 is YSLEER. The CDR3 consists of 16 residues. In nucleotides, the CDR3 is TGCGCCAGCAGCCAAGGACAGGGGGCTAAGACCGGGGAGCTGTTTTTT. Its translation is CASSQGQGAKTGELFF.